This T cell receptor beta chain comes out of a study of control samples from healthy donors and cancer patients (dated by TCRdb to between 2020 and 2021). A note on this clone: It has no known antigen specificity. No base qualities exist here, and no much larger clone lies one base off it.

The method behind the library was the immunoSEQ multiplex PCR assay. TCRdb obtained this table from immuneACCESS and retained in-frame rearrangements with V and J assigned. These tables miss some clones; where compared with another copy, unresolved V genes account for less than half of the shortfall, and the remainder is unexplained. For this sample the table gives around 30,000 clones, of which under 95% were detected only once. Of the sample, approximately 1.7% falls within the top ten clones. Trimming removed 3 bases from V and 2 bases from J, leaving 7 bases between the germline ends. CDR1 SGHAT and CDR2 FQNNGV are derived from the germline V gene. From its cysteine to its phenylalanine, the CDR3 spans 13 amino acids. Only the CDR3 DNA is retained, 39 bases long and in frame from the first base.

The source is a man aged 35 to 55 with colorectal cancer. The sample taken for sequencing was PBMCs. Here the chain combines TRBV11-2 and TRBJ1-1; the D gene assignment is ambiguous. The bases read TGTGCCAGCAGCTTTAGCCTCAACACTGAAGCTTTCTTT. This sequence encodes CASSFSLNTEAFF.